This TCR beta chain is from a study of blood T cells in healthy people across ages. Alongside a J-beta primer mix, a sample-barcoded 5' primer served in a second PCR lasting about 7 to 11 cycles. Each CDR3 protein is one row after TCRdb ran MiXCR on the 5' RACE reads. Found here are hundreds of thousands of distinct CDR3 sequences, approximately 30% of them singletons; the top ten hold 15% to 19%. Overall study results and limits: Age brought a roughly linear fall in TCR beta diversity measured per million T cells.

With regard to this clonotype: Its antigen is unidentified.

The source is a woman aged 80 or older in good health. Specimen: blood.

CDR3 region: CASSLPGRGRSYGYTF. The CDR3, as DNA: TGTGCCAGCAGCCTACCTGGGAGGGGCCGAAGCTATGGCTACACCTTC. The chain combines TRBV7-2 with TRBJ1-2; weak D call: TRBD1 (5 bases). The CDR3 is 16 residues long. The germline V gene has CDR1 SGHTA and CDR2 FQGNSA. Trimming left V 5 bases short and J 4 bases short, with 20 bases between. Complete variable domain (other parts from reference TRBV7-2 and TRBJ1-2): GAGVSQSPSNKVTEKGKDVELRCDPISGHTALYWYRQSLGQGLEFLIYFQGNSAPDKSGLPSDRFSAERTGGSVSTLTIQRTQQEDSAVYLCASSLPGRGRSYGYTFGSGTRLTVV.